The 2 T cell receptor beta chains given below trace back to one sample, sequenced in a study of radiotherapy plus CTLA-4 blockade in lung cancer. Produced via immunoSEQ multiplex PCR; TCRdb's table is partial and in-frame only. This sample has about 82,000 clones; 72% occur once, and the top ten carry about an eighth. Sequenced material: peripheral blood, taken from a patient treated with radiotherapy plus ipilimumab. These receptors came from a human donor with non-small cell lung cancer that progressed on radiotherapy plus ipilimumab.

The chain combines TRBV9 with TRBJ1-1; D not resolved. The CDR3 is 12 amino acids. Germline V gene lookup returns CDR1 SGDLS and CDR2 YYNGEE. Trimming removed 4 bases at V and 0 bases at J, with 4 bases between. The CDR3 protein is CASSRMNTEAFF. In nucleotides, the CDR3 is TGTGCCAGCAGCCGGATGAACACTGAAGCTTTCTTT.

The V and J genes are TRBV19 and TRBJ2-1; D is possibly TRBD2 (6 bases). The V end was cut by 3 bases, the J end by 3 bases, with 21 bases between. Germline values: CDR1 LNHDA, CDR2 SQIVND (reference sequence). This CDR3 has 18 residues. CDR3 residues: CASSIYLDWTTDYNEQFF. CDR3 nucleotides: TGTGCCAGTAGTATTTATCTAGATTGGACTACCGACTACAATGAGCAGTTCTTC.